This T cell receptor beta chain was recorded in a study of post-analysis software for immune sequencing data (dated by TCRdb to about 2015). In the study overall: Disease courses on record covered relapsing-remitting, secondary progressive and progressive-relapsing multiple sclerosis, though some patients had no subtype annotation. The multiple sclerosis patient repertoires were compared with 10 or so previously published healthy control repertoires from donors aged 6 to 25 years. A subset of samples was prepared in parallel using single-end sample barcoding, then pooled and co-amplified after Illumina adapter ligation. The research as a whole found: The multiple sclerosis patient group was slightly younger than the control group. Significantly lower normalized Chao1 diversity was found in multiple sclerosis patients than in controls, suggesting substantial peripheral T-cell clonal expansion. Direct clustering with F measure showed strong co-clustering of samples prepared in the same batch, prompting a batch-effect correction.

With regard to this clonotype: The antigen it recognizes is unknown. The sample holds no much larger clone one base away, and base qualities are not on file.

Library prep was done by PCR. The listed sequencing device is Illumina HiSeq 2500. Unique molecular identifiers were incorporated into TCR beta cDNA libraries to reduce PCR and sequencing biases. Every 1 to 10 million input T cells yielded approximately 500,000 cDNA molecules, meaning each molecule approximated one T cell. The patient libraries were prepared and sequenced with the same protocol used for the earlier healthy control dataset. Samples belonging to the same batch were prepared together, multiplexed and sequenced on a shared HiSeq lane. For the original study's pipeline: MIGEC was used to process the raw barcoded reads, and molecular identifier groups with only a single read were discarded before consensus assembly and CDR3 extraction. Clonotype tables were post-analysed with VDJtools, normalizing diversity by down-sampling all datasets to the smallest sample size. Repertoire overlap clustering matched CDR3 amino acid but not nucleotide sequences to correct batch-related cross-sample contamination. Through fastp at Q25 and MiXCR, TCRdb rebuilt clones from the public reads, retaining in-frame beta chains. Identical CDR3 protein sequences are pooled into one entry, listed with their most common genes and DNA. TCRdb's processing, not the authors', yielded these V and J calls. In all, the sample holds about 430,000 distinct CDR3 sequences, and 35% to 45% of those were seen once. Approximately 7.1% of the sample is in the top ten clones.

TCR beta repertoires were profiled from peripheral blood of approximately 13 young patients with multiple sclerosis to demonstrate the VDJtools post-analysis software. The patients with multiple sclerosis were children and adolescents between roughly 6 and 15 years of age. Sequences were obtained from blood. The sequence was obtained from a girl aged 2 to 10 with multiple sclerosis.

In nucleotide form, the sequence is TGCAGTGCTAGCCAGACTAGGACTCCCTACGAGCAGTACTTC. Its translation reads: CSASQTRTPYEQYF. This receptor chain uses TRBV20-1 and TRBJ2-7; a tentative D match to TRBD2 spans 6 bases. V is shortened by 3 bases, J by 2 bases, and the region joining them spans 14 bases. Reading from cysteine to phenylalanine, the CDR3 counts 14 amino acids. The entry retains the CDR3 DNA only, 42 bases that are in frame from base 1. Via the germline V gene (reference sequence), CDR1 is DFQATT and CDR2 SNEGSKA.